This TCR beta chain emerged from a study of blood T cell repertoires in COVID-19. Overall study: Both acute and convalescent COVID-19 samples were obtained from the United States, Italy and Spain. In each case, the material was cDNA or gDNA derived from T cells, B-cell-depleted T cells, or PBMCs.

Trimming took 6 bases from V and 0 from J; bases not matched to a gene: 7. The CDR3 covers 15 residues. Germline CDR1 and CDR2: SGDLS and YYNGEE. Per the original data handling: Estimates of nucleated cell counts were drawn from the amplification of reference gene primers. Data came from immunoSEQ multiplex PCR; TCRdb stores just in-frame clones and leaves some out. V and J calls plus clone size are reproduced from that table; the DNA served to infer D and trimming. The top ten hold over 4% of the sample, which has 400,000 to 550,000 clones, 80% to 90% seen once. This clonotype originated in a woman aged 25-40 years with acute or convalescent COVID-19. Sequenced input: peripheral blood. The rearrangement links TRBV9 to TRBJ2-3, with 7 bases that match TRBD2. As DNA, the CDR3 is TGTGCCAGCAACGGAGCGGGGAAGAGCACAGATACGCAGTATTTT. Protein sequence: CASNGAGKSTDTQYF.